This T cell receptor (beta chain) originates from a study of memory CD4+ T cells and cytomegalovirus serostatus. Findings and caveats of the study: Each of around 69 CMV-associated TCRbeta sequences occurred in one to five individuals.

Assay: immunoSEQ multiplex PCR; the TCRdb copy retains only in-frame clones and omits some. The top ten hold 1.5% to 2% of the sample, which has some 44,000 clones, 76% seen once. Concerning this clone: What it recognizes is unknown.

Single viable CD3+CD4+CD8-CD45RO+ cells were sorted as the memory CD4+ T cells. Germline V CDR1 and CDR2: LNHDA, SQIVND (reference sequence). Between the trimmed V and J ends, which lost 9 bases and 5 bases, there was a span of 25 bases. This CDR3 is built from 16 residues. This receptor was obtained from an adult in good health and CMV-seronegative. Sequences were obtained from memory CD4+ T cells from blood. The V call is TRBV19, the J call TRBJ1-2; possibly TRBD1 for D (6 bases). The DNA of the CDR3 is TGTGCCAGCTCGGACAGACCGGGGGATTTTGGATATGGCTACACCTTC. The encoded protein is CASSDRPGDFGYGYTF.